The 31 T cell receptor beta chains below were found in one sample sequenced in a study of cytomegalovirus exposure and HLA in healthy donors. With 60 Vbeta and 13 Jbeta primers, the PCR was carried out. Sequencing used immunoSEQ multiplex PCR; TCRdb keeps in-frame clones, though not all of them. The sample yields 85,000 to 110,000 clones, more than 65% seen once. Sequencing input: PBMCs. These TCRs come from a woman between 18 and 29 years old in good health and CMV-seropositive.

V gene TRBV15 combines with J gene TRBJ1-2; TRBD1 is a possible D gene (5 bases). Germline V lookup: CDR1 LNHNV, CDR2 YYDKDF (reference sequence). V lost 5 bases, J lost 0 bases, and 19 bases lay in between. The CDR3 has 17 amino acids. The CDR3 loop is CATSSRFRQKTNYGYTF. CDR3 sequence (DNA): TGTGCCACCAGCTCACGCTTTCGACAGAAGACTAACTATGGCTACACCTTC.

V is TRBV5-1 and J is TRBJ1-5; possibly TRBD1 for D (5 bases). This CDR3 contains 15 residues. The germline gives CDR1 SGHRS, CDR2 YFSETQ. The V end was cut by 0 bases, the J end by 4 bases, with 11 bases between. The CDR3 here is CASSLGGDPNQPQHF. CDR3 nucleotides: TGCGCCAGCAGCTTGGGCGGGGACCCAAATCAGCCCCAGCATTTT.

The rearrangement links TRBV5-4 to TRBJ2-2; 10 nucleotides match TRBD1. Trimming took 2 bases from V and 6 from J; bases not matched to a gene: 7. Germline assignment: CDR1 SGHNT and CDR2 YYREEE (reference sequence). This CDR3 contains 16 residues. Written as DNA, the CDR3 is TGTGCCAGCAGCTTTGCCGGGACAGGGGCGGCCGGGGAGCTGTTTTTT. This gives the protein CASSFAGTGAAGELFF. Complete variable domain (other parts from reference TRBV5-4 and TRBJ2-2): ETGVTQSPTHLIKTRGQQVTLRCSSQSGHNTVSWYQQALGQGPQFIFQYYREEENGRGNFPPRFSGLQFPNYSSELNVNALELDDSALYLCASSFAGTGAAGELFFGEGSRLTVL.

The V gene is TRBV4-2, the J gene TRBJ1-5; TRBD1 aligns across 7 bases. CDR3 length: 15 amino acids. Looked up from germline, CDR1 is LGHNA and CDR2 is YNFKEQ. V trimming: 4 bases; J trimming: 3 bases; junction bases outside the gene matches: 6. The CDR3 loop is CASSLTGVANQPQHF. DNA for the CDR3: TGTGCCAGCAGCCTTACAGGGGTGGCCAATCAGCCCCAGCATTTT.

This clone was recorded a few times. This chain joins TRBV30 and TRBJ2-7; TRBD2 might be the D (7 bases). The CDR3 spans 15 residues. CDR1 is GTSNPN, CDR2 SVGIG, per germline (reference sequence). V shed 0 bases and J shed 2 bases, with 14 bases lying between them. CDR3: CAWSVRGGTTYEQYF. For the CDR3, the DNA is TGTGCCTGGAGTGTACGGGGAGGGACAACCTACGAGCAGTACTTC. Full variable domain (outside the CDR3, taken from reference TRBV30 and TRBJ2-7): SQTIHQWPATLVQPVGSPLSLECTVEGTSNPNLYWYRQAAGRGLQLLFYSVGIGQISSEVPQNLSASRPQDRQFILSSKKLLLSDSGFYLCAWSVRGGTTYEQYFGPGTRLTVT.

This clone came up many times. The CDR3 spells CASSPPGSSYNEQFF. The CDR3 nucleotides are TGTGCCAGCAGCCCCCCTGGGAGCTCCTACAATGAGCAGTTCTTC. V and J are TRBV9 and TRBJ2-1, with D perhaps TRBD2 (5 bases). Germline assignment: CDR1 SGDLS and CDR2 YYNGEE. V lost 4 bases, J lost 0 bases, and 11 bases lay in between. The CDR3 loop spans 15 amino acids.

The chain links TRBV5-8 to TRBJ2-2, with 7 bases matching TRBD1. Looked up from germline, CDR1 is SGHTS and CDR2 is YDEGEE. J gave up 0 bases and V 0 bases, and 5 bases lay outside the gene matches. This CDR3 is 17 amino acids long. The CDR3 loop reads CASSLGPTGSNTGELFF. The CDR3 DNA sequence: TGTGCCAGCAGCTTGGGTCCGACAGGGTCGAACACCGGGGAGCTGTTTTTT. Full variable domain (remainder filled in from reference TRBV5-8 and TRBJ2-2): EAGVTQSPTHLIKTRGQQATLRCSPISGHTSVYWYQQALGLGLQFLLWYDEGEERNRGNFPPRFSGRQFPNYSSELNVNALELEDSALYLCASSLGPTGSNTGELFFGEGSRLTVL.

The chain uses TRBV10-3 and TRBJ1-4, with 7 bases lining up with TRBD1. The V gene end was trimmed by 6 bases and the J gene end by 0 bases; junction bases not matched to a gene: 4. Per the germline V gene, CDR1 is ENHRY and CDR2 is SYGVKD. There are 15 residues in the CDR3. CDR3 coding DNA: TGTGCCATCAGGCCCACAGGGGCAACTAATGAAAAACTGTTTTTT. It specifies CAIRPTGATNEKLFF.

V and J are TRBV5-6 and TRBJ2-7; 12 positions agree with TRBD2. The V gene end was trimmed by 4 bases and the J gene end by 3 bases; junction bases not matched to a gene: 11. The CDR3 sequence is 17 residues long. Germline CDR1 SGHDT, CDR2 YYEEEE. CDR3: CASSRPGLAGLNYEQYF. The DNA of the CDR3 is TGTGCCAGCAGCCGACCGGGACTAGCGGGCCTAAACTACGAGCAGTACTTC.

The CDR3 loop reads CASTTRTGTAEAFF. Here the CDR3 DNA reads TGTGCCAGCACTACCCGGACAGGCACAGCTGAAGCTTTCTTT. The chain joins TRBV25-1 to TRBJ1-1; 7 bases fit TRBD1. The J segment lost 6 bases and the V segment lost 7 bases, leaving 11 bases of the junction unmatched. The length of the CDR3 is 14 residues. Germline-derived CDR1 and CDR2 are MGHDK and SYGVNS.

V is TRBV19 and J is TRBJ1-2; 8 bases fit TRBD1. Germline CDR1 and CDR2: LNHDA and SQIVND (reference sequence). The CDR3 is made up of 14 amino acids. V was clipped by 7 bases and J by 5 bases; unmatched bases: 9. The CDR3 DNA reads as TGTGCCAGTACTTATAACCGGGACAGGTATGGCTACACCTTC. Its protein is CASTYNRDRYGYTF.

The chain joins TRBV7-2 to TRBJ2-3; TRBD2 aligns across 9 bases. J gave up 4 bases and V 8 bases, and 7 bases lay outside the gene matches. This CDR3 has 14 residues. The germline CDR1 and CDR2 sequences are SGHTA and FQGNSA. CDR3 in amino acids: CASGAGGPADTQYF. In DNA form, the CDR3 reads TGTGCCAGCGGGGCGGGAGGGCCTGCAGATACGCAGTATTTT.

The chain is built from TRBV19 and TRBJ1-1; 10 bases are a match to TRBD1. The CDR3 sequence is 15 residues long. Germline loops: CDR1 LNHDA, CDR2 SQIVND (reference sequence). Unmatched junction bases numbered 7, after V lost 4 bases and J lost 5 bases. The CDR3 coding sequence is TGTGCCAGTAGTAAGGGACAGGGGATTTGGACTGAAGCTTTCTTT. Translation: CASSKGQGIWTEAFF.

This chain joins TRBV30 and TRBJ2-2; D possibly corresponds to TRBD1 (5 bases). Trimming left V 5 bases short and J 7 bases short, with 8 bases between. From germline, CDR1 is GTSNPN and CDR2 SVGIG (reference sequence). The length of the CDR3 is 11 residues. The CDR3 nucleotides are TGTGCCTGGGATGACAGCGGGGAGCTGTTTTTT. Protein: CAWDDSGELFF.

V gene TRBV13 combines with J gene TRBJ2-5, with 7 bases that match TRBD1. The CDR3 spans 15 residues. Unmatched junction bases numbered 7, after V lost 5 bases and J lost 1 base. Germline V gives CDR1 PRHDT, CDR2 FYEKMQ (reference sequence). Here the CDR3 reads CASSTFDRAQETQYF. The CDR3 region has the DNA TGTGCCAGCAGCACTTTCGACAGGGCCCAAGAGACCCAGTACTTC. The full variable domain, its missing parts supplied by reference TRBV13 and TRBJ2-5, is AAGVIQSPRHLIKEKRETATLKCYPIPRHDTVYWYQQGPGQDPQFLISFYEKMQSDKGSIPDRFSAQQFSDYHSELNMSSLELGDSALYFCASSTFDRAQETQYFGPGTRLLVL.

The CDR3 sequence is CASSLGTGYNQPQHF. For the CDR3, the DNA is TGCGCCAGCAGCTTGGGGACAGGGTACAATCAGCCCCAGCATTTT. The chain employs TRBV5-1 and TRBJ1-5; TRBD1 matches at 8 bases. CDR1 and CDR2 (germline): SGHRS, YFSETQ. This CDR3 comprises 15 residues. Germline trimming cut 0 bases from V and 3 bases from J; bases unmatched to any gene: 2.

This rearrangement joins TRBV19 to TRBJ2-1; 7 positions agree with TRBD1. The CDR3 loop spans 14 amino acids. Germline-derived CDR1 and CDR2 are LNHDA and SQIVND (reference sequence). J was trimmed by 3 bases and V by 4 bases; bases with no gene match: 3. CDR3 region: CASSRDRNYNEQFF. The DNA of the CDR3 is TGTGCCAGTAGTAGGGACAGAAACTACAATGAGCAGTTCTTC.

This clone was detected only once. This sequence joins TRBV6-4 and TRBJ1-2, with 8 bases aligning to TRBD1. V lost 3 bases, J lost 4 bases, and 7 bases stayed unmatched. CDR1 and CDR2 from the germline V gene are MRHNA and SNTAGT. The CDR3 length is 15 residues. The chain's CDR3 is CASSEATGEGYGYTF. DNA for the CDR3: TGTGCCAGCAGTGAAGCGACAGGGGAAGGCTATGGCTACACCTTC.

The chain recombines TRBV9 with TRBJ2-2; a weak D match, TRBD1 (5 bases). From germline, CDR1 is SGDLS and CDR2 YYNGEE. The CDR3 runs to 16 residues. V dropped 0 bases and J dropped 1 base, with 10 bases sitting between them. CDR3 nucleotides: TGTGCCAGCAGCGTAGGAGTCGACAGGAACACCGGGGAGCTGTTTTTT. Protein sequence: CASSVGVDRNTGELFF.

CDR3 in amino acids: CASSSTSGGKRNEQFF. In DNA, the CDR3 is TGTGCCAGCAGTAGTACTAGCGGGGGCAAACGGAATGAGCAGTTCTTC. The chain combines TRBV25-1 with TRBJ2-1; 11 positions match TRBD2. V was clipped by 5 bases and J by 7 bases; unmatched bases: 10. The CDR3 sequence is 16 residues long. CDR1 is MGHDK and CDR2 is SYGVNS in the germline V gene.

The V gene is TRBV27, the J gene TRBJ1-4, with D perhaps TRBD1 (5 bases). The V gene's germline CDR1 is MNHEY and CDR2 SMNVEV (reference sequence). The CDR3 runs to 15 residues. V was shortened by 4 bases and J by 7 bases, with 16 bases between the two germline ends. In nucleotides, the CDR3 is TGTGCCAGCAGTTCAAGGACAAGAACGGGTGAAAAACTGTTTTTT. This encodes CASSSRTRTGEKLFF.

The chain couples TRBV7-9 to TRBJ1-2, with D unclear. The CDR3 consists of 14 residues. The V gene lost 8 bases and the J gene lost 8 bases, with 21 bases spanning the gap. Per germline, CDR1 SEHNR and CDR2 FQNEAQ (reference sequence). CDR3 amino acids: CASASPPTERGYTF. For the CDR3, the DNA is TGTGCCAGCGCCAGCCCCCCCACGGAGCGGGGCTACACCTTC. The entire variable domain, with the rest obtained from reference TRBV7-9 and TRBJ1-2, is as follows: DTGVSQNPRHKITKRGQNVTFRCDPISEHNRLYWYRQTLGQGPEFLTYFQNEAQLEKSRLLSDRFSAERPKGSFSTLEIQRTEQGDSAMYLCASASPPTERGYTFGSGTRLTVV.

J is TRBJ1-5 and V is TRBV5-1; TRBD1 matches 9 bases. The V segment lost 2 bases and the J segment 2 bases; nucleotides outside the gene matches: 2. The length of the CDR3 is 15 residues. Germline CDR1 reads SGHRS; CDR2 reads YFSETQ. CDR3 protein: CASSLQGAGNQPQHF. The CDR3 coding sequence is TGCGCCAGCAGCTTACAGGGGGCCGGCAATCAGCCCCAGCATTTT. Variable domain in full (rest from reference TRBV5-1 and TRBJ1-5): KAGVTQTPRYLIKTRGQQVTLSCSPISGHRSVSWYQQTPGQGLQFLFEYFSETQRNKGNFPGRFSGRQFSNSRSEMNVSTLELGDSALYLCASSLQGAGNQPQHFGDGTRLSIL.

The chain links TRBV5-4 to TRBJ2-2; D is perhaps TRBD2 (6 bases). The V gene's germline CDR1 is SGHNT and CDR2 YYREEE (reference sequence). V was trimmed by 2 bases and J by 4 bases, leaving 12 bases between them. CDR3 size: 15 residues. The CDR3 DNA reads TGTGCCAGCAGCTTTGATCCGGGGGTCACCGGGGAGCTGTTTTTT. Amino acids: CASSFDPGVTGELFF.

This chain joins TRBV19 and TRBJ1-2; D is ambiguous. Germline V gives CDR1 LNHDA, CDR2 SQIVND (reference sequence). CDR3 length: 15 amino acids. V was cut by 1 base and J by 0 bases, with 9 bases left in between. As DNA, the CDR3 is TGTGCCAGTAGTATAGTGCACAAACCTAACTATGGCTACACCTTC. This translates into CASSIVHKPNYGYTF.

CDR3 in DNA: TGTGCCAGCTATAAAGGACAGCGTAGCACAGATACGCAGTATTTT. Its protein product is CASYKGQRSTDTQYF. The chain joins TRBV2 to TRBJ2-3; tentative D call: TRBD1 (6 bases). V was cut by 8 bases and J by 0 bases, with 15 bases left in between. Germline V gene lookup returns CDR1 SNHLY and CDR2 FYNNEI. The CDR3 is 15 residues long.

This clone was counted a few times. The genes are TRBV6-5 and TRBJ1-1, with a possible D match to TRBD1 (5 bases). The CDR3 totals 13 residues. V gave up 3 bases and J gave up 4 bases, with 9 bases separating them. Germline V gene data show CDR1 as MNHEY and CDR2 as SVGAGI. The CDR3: CASSYGRGTEAFF. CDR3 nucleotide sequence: TGTGCCAGCAGTTATGGGAGGGGCACTGAAGCTTTCTTT.

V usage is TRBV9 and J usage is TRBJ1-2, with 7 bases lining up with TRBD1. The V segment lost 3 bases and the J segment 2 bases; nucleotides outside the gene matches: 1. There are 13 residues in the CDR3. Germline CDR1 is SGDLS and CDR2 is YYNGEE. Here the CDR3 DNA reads TGTGCCAGCAGCGAGACAGGGAACTATGGCTACACCTTC. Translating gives CASSETGNYGYTF.

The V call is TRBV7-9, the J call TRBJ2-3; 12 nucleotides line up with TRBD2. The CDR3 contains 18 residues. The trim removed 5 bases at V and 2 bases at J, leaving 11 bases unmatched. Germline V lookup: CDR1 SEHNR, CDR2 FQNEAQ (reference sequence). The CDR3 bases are TGTGCCAGCAGCGAACTAGCGGGGGGCCGCACAGACACAGATACGCAGTATTTT. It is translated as CASSELAGGRTDTDTQYF. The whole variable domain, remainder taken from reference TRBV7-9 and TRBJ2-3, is DTGVSQNPRHKITKRGQNVTFRCDPISEHNRLYWYRQTLGQGPEFLTYFQNEAQLEKSRLLSDRFSAERPKGSFSTLEIQRTEQGDSAMYLCASSELAGGRTDTDTQYFGPGTRLTVL.

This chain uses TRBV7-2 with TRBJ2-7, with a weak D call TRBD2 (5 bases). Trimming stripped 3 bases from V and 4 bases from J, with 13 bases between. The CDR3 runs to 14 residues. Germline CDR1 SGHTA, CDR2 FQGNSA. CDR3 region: CASSLGVAAYEQYF. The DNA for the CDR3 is TGTGCCAGCAGCTTGGGAGTCGCCGCATACGAGCAGTACTTC.

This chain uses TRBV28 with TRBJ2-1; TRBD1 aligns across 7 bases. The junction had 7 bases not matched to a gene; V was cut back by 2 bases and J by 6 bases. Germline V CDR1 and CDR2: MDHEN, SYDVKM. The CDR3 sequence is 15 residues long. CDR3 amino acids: CASSLQDRRTNEQFF. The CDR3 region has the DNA TGTGCCAGCAGTTTACAGGACAGGAGAACCAATGAGCAGTTCTTC.